This T cell receptor (beta chain) appears in the sequencing data of a study of T cells in Graves' hyperthyroidism and ophthalmopathy. Germline V lookup: CDR1 DFQATT, CDR2 SNEGSKA (reference sequence). There are 14 residues in the CDR3. Trimming cost V 2 bases and J 3 bases; bases outside gene matches: 4. Whole-study findings and limits: Through a model of 13 V-J features, ophthalmopathy was separated from stable hyperthyroidism.

This clonotype turned up a few times. Its antigen is unknown. Authors of the study amplified TCR beta CDR3 regions from RNA transcripts. HTBI primers drove first-round RT-PCR of the TCR CDR3. TCRdb recomputed calls from the multiplex PCR reads with MiXCR, one row per CDR3 protein. The sample consists of fewer than 550,000 distinct CDR3 sequences, 15% to 19% of them appearing once. The TCR was taken from a woman aged 18-35 years with Graves' hyperthyroidism. Sequencing was performed on blood. The genes are TRBV20-1 and TRBJ2-4; 7 positions agree with TRBD2. Written as DNA, the CDR3 is TGCAGTGCTAGAAGGGAGGGAGGCAAAAACATTCAGTACTTC. It is translated as CSARREGGKNIQYF.